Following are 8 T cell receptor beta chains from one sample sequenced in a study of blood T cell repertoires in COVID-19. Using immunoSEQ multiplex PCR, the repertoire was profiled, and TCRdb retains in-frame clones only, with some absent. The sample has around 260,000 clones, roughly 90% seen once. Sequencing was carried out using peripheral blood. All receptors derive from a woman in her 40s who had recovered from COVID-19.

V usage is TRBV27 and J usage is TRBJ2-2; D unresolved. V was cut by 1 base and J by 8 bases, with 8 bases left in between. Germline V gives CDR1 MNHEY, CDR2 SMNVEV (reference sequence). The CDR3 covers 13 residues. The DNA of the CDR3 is TGTGCCAGCAGTTTATTGAGCTTGGGGGAGCTGTTTTTT. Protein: CASSLLSLGELFF.

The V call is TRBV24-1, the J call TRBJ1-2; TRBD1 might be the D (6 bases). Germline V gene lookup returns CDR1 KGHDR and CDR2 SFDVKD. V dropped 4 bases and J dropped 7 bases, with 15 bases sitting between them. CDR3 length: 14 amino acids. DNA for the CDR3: TGTGCCACCAGTGAATCCCACGGGACATCTGGCTACACCTTC. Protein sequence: CATSESHGTSGYTF.

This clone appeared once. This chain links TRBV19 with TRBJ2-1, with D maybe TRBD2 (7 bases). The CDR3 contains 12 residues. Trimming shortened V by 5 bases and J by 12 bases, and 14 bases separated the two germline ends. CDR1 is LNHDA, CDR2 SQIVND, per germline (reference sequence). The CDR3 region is CASSAPGGGQFF. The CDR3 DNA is TGTGCCAGTAGTGCTCCGGGGGGCGGGCAGTTCTTC.

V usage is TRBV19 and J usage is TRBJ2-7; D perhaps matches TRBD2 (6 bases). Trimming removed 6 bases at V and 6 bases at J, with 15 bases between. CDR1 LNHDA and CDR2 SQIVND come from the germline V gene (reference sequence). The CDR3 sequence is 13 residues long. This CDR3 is CASSQVAVREQYF. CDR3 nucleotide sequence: TGTGCCAGTAGCCAGGTAGCGGTACGCGAGCAGTACTTC.

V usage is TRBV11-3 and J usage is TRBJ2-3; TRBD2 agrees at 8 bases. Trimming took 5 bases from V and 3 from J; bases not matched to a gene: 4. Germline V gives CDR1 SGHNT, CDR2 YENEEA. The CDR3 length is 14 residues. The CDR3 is CASSGASGTDTQYF. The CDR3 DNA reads TGTGCCAGCAGCGGGGCTAGCGGGACAGATACGCAGTATTTT.

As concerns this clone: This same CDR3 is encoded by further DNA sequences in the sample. In DNA, the CDR3 is TGCGCCAGCAGCTTGGCACTAGCGGGGTACAATGAGCAGTTCTTC. This translates into CASSLALAGYNEQFF. J is TRBJ2-1 and V is TRBV5-1; 10 positions agree with TRBD2. The V gene's germline CDR1 is SGHRS and CDR2 YFSETQ. This CDR3 comprises 15 residues. V lost 0 bases, J lost 4 bases, and 1 base stayed unmatched. Looking up the rest from reference TRBV5-1 and TRBJ2-1 gives the full variable domain: KAGVTQTPRYLIKTRGQQVTLSCSPISGHRSVSWYQQTPGQGLQFLFEYFSETQRNKGNFPGRFSGRQFSNSRSEMNVSTLELGDSALYLCASSLALAGYNEQFFGPGTRLTVL.

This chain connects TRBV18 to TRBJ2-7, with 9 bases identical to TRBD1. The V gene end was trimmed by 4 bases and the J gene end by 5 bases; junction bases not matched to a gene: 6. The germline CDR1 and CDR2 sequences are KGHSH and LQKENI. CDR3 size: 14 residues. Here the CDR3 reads CASSQKTGGDEQYF. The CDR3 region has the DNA TGTGCCAGCTCACAGAAGACAGGGGGGGACGAGCAGTACTTC.

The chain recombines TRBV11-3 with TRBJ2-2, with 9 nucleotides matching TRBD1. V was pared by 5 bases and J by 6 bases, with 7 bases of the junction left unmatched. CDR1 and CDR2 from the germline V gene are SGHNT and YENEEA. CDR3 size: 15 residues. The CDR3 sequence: CASSPGQGWAGELFF. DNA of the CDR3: TGTGCCAGCAGCCCAGGACAGGGGTGGGCCGGGGAGCTGTTTTTT.